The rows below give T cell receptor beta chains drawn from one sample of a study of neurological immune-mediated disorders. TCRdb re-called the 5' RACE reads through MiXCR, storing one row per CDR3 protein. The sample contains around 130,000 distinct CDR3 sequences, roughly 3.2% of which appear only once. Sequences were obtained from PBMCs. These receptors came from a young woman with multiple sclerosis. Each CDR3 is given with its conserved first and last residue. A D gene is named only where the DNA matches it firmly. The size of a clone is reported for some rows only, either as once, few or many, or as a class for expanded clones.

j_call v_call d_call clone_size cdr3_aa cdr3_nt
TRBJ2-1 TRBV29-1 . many CSVELIEQFF TGCAGCGTTGAATTGATTGAGCAGTTCTTC
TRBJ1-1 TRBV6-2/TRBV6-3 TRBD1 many CASNLGTGEAFF TGTGCCAGCAACCTAGGGACAGGTGAAGCTTTCTTT
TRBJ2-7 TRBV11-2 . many CASSLGSSGGSYEQYF TGTGCCAGCAGCCTGGGCTCTTCCGGGGGCTCCTACGAGCAGTACTTC
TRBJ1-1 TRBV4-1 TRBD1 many CASSQPGTERTEAFF TGCGCCAGCAGCCAACCCGGGACAGAAAGGACTGAAGCTTTCTTT
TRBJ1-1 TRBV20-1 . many CSARPGKGTEAFF TGCAGTGCTCGCCCAGGGAAGGGAACTGAAGCTTTCTTT
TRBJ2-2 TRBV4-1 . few CASSPPRGELFF TGCGCCAGCAGCCCCCCGAGGGGGGAGCTGTTTTTT
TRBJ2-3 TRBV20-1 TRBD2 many CSAITSSGFTDTQYF TGCAGTGCGATCACGTCTAGCGGATTCACAGATACGCAGTATTTT
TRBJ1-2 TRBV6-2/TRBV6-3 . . CATLRSGYGYTF TGTGCCACCCTACGCTCGGGCTATGGCTACACCTTC
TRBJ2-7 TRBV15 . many CATSEKGSGQYF TGTGCCACCAGCGAGAAGGGGTCCGGGCAGTACTTC
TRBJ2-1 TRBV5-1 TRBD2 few CASSSTSGGYNEQFF TGCGCCAGCAGCTCCACTAGCGGGGGGTACAATGAGCAGTTCTTC
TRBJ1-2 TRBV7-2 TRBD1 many CASSPGDRGYGYTF TGTGCCAGCAGCCCCGGGGACAGGGGATATGGCTACACCTTC
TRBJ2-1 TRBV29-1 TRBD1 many CTVTGSWPRAEQFF TGCACTGTGACAGGGTCGTGGCCCCGAGCTGAGCAGTTCTTC
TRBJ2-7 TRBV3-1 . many CASSRGPGTPYEQYF TGTGCCAGCAGCCGTGGACCCGGGACGCCCTACGAGCAGTACTTC
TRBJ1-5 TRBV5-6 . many CASSFTGTPNQPQHF TGTGCCAGCAGCTTTACCGGGACACCGAATCAGCCCCAGCATTTT
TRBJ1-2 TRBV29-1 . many CSGYQDYGYTF TGCAGCGGTTATCAGGACTATGGCTACACCTTC
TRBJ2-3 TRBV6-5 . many CASTPSVGTDTQYF TGTGCCAGCACCCCGAGCGTGGGCACAGATACGCAGTATTTT
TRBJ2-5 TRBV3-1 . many CASRRSKETQYF TGTGCCAGCAGGAGAAGTAAGGAGACCCAGTACTTC
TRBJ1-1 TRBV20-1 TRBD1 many CSAISGTGNTEAFF TGCAGTGCCATCTCCGGGACAGGAAACACTGAAGCTTTCTTT
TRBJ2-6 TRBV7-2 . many CASSFAKGAGANVLTF TGTGCCAGCAGCTTCGCAAAGGGCGCTGGGGCCAACGTCCTGACTTTC
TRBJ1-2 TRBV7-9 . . CASSLDQGPGYTF TGTGCCAGCAGCTTAGATCAGGGACCGGGCTACACCTTC
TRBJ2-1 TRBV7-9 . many CAIPRWGLDEQFF TGTGCCATCCCAAGATGGGGACTCGATGAGCAGTTCTTC
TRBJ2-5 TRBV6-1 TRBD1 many CASSEEAGGGETQYF TGTGCCAGCAGTGAAGAGGCAGGGGGCGGAGAGACCCAGTACTTC
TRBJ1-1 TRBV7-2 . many CASSLPPGEMNTEAFF TGTGCCAGCAGCTTACCGCCAGGGGAGATGAACACTGAAGCTTTCTTT
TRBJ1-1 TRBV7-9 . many CASSPDKTTEAFF TGTGCCAGCAGCCCAGACAAGACCACTGAAGCTTTCTTT
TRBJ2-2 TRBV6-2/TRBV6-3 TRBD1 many CASSGRQGGTGELFF TGTGCCAGCAGCGGAAGACAGGGGGGCACCGGGGAGCTGTTTTTT
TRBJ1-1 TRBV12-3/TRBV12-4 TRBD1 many CASSFHRGLGPEAFF TGTGCCAGCAGTTTCCACAGGGGGCTTGGCCCTGAAGCTTTCTTT
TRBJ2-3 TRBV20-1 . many CSATKVSTDTQYF TGCAGTGCTACCAAGGTTAGCACAGATACGCAGTATTTT
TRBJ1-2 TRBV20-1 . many CSARDRREF TGCAGTGCTAGAGATAGGCGAGAATTC
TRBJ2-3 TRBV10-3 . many CAISESPWSRADDTQYF TGTGCCATCAGTGAATCCCCGTGGTCCAGGGCCGACGATACGCAGTATTTT
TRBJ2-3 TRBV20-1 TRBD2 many CSASGQRGGFTDTQYF TGCAGTGCTAGCGGACAGCGGGGGGGGTTCACAGATACGCAGTATTTT
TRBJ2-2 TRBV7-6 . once CASSLNPTGELFF TGTGCCAGCAGCCTCAATCCAACCGGGGAGCTGTTTTTT
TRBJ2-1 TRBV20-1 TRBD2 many CSARGLAGTNEQFF TGCAGTGCCAGAGGACTAGCGGGAACCAATGAGCAGTTCTTC
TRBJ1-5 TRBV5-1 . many CASSLAGDQPQHF TGCGCCAGCAGCTTGGCCGGGGATCAGCCCCAGCATTTT
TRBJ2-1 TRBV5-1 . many CASSLEGNEQFF TGCGCCAGCAGCTTGGAGGGCAATGAGCAGTTCTTC
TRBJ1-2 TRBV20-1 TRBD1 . CSARWGQGPLNYGYTF TGCAGTGCTAGGTGGGGACAGGGCCCCTTAAACTATGGCTACACCTTC